The present entry profiles one TCR beta chain with its context. Its cognate antigen is unknown. Germline V CDR1 and CDR2: SEHNR, FQNEAQ (reference sequence). V lost 1 base and J lost 0, with 9 bases in between. The CDR3 length is 15 residues. The sample belongs to a study of graft-versus-host responses after intestinal transplantation. Study details: Recipients underwent multivisceral, liver-intestinal, or isolated intestinal transplants. The recipients all started with anti-thymocyte globulin induction and then took tacrolimus and steroids for 2 to 3 years. Study outcomes and limitations: Detection of GvH clones occurred in recipient marrow, and some had their first appearance in ileum or blood. Peak GvH clone levels in circulation were associated with early post-transplant HvG declines.

Repertoires were generated with immunoSEQ multiplex PCR, while TCRdb's copy carries only in-frame clones and drops some. Of approximately 39,000 clones listed, less than 95% are singletons. J is TRBJ1-1 and V is TRBV7-9; D remains ambiguous. This sequence was found in a human donor who was the organ donor for an intestinal transplant. Here the sequenced sample was unstimulated CD4+ T cells sorted from spleen or lymph node cells, taken before transplant. This chain's CDR3 is CASSLDGRLNTEAFF. The CDR3 coding sequence is TGTGCCAGCAGCTTAGATGGCAGGTTGAACACTGAAGCTTTCTTT.